These 12 T cell receptor beta chains were all obtained from the same sample, sequenced in a study of cytomegalovirus exposure and HLA in healthy donors. Vbeta (60) and Jbeta (13) primers were used in the PCR. TCRdb's table, derived via immunoSEQ multiplex PCR, lists solely in-frame clones and lacks some. This table holds 150,000 to 200,000 clones, roughly 80% found once. The sequenced sample was PBMCs. The receptors originated from a male donor in good health and CMV-seronegative.

The V gene is TRBV4-2, the J gene TRBJ1-2; the D gene is possibly TRBD1 (5 bases). The CDR3 runs 13 residues. V was trimmed by 2 bases and J by 7 bases, leaving 11 bases between them. Germline loops: CDR1 LGHNA, CDR2 YNFKEQ. This chain's CDR3 is CASSQTGWSGYTF. CDR3 in DNA: TGTGCCAGCAGCCAAACAGGATGGAGTGGCTACACCTTC.

On this clone: Other DNA sequences in this specimen translate into the identical CDR3. This chain connects TRBV18 to TRBJ2-5, with D uncertain. V gave up 6 bases and J gave up 2 bases, with 16 bases separating them. The CDR3 consists of 15 residues. Germline CDR1 KGHSH, CDR2 LQKENI. The chain's CDR3 is CASSPSPVAQETQYF. CDR3 nucleotides: TGTGCCAGCTCGCCTAGTCCGGTAGCACAAGAGACCCAGTACTTC. Combining the CDR3 with reference TRBV18 and TRBJ2-5 gives the whole variable domain NAGVMQNPRHLVRRRGQEARLRCSPMKGHSHVYWYRQLPEEGLKFMVYLQKENIIDESGMPKERFSAEFPKEGPSILRIQQVVRGDSAAYFCASSPSPVAQETQYFGPGTRLLVL.

The chain recombines TRBV13 with TRBJ2-7, with unresolved D. Germline V lookup: CDR1 PRHDT, CDR2 FYEKMQ (reference sequence). Trimming stripped 10 bases from V and 4 bases from J, with 17 bases between. The CDR3 loop spans 13 amino acids. For the CDR3, the DNA is TGTGCCACCTCCGAGGTGAGCCTATACGAGCAGTACTTC. It translates to CATSEVSLYEQYF.

This chain connects TRBV7-9 to TRBJ1-2; no clear D gene. Germline loops: CDR1 SEHNR, CDR2 FQNEAQ (reference sequence). Trimming stripped 7 bases from V and 6 bases from J, with 9 bases between. The length of the CDR3 is 11 residues. The DNA of the CDR3 is TGTGCCAGCACCAGATTCGATGGCTACACCTTC. This sequence encodes CASTRFDGYTF.

The rearrangement joins TRBV7-9 to TRBJ2-3; 8 bases are a match to TRBD1. Germline V gene sequence: CDR1 SEHNR, CDR2 FQNEAQ (reference sequence). V dropped 1 base and J dropped 3; count of bases not matched to a gene: 0. This CDR3 contains 14 residues. The CDR3 protein is CASSLGDRTDTQYF. CDR3 sequence (DNA): TGTGCCAGCAGCTTAGGGGACAGGACAGATACGCAGTATTTT. The complete variable domain, with remaining parts taken from reference TRBV7-9 and TRBJ2-3, reads DTGVSQNPRHKITKRGQNVTFRCDPISEHNRLYWYRQTLGQGPEFLTYFQNEAQLEKSRLLSDRFSAERPKGSFSTLEIQRTEQGDSAMYLCASSLGDRTDTQYFGPGTRLTVL.

This chain connects TRBV2 to TRBJ1-1, with TRBD1 matching over 8 bases. After removal of 4 bases from V and 4 bases from J, the junction contained 5 bases not matched to a gene. There are 14 residues in the CDR3. Per germline, CDR1 SNHLY and CDR2 FYNNEI. The CDR3 DNA reads as TGTGCCAGCAGTGTTACAGGGGGAGGCACTGAAGCTTTCTTT. Its translation is CASSVTGGGTEAFF.

This clone was observed a handful of times. CDR3 loop: CATSRGTEGSPLHF. In nucleotides, the CDR3 is TGTGCCACCAGCAGAGGGACAGAGGGTTCACCCCTCCACTTT. The rearrangement uses TRBV15 and TRBJ1-6, with TRBD1 as a possible D gene (6 bases). V was clipped by 1 base and J by 9 bases, with 10 bases between them. This CDR3 has 14 amino acids. In germline, CDR1 is LNHNV, CDR2 YYDKDF (reference sequence).

The chain couples TRBV30 to TRBJ2-1, with TRBD2 matching 8 bases. The CDR3 has 14 residues. Trimming cost V 7 bases and J 4 bases; bases outside gene matches: 9. The V gene's germline CDR1 is GTSNPN and CDR2 SVGIG (reference sequence). The CDR3 spells CASSSSGGYNEQFF. The CDR3 DNA follows: TGTGCCTCGTCTTCGAGCGGGGGATACAATGAGCAGTTCTTC.

The chain recombines TRBV7-8 with TRBJ2-5; the D is unclear. The germline V gene encodes CDR1 SGHVS and CDR2 FQNEAQ. Trimming left V 1 base short and J 1 base short, with 10 bases between. The CDR3 runs to 15 residues. The CDR3 sequence is CASSLVAGPQETQYF. The CDR3 nucleotides read TGTGCCAGCAGCTTAGTAGCTGGTCCCCAAGAGACCCAGTACTTC.

This sequence joins TRBV6-1 and TRBJ2-7, with D possibly TRBD1 on 6 matching bases. The CDR3 runs to 15 residues. Per germline, CDR1 MNHNS and CDR2 SASEGT. With 0 bases removed from V and 4 bases from J, the gap between germline ends came to 13 bases. CDR3: CASSEALRDTYEQYF. For the CDR3, the DNA is TGTGCCAGCAGTGAAGCGCTTCGGGACACTTACGAGCAGTACTTC.

The chain employs TRBV4-1 and TRBJ2-2; TRBD2 is a possible D gene (5 bases). Germline lookup yields CDR1 MGHRA and CDR2 YSYEKL. Trimming left V 6 bases short and J 6 bases short, with 17 bases between. The CDR3 has 15 amino acids. CDR3 sequence reads: CASRRAEYTAGELFF. DNA for the CDR3: TGCGCCAGCAGGAGGGCTGAGTACACCGCCGGGGAGCTGTTTTTT.

This rearrangement joins TRBV13 to TRBJ2-3; D not certain. The CDR3 length is 12 residues. Germline V CDR1 and CDR2: PRHDT, FYEKMQ (reference sequence). Trimming left V 3 bases short and J 2 bases short, with 3 bases between. CDR3 nucleotide sequence: TGTGCCAGCAGCTTCCTCACAGATACGCAGTATTTT. Its translation: CASSFLTDTQYF.